This T cell receptor (beta chain) was sequenced during a study of identical twins (dated by TCRdb to 2015 to 2016). Regarding the research as a whole: The study deep-sequenced TCR alpha and beta repertoires from monozygotic twins, unrelated adults of various ages and cord blood to test whether fetal clonotypes persist. To rule out contamination, replicate twin experiments were performed at different times with different library preparation protocols.

Every donor in the study was a healthy Caucasian. This clonotype was counted a few times. No cognate antigen has been identified for it. No quality values exist for individual bases; no much larger clone is one base distant. Deletion took 2 bases off V and 5 bases off J, with a span of 23 bases between the germline ends. The CDR1 and CDR2 encoded by the germline V gene (reference sequence) are DFQATT and SNEGSKA. The CDR3 sequence holds 17 residues, the cysteine and phenylalanine included. Only the CDR3 DNA is retained, 51 bases long and in frame from the first base. The method was 5' RACE. Sequencing was carried out with an Illumina HiSeq 2000. A universal primer binding site was added through template switching, and the final cDNA carried a unique molecular identifier so that TCR cDNA molecules could be counted accurately. Specific primers in the conserved constant-segment region were used to synthesize first-strand cDNA for TCR alpha and beta chains. To control for contamination, each cDNA library was double barcoded with a SMART-Mk sample barcode plus Illumina barcodes. Two successive PCR steps introduced TruSeq adapter sequences along with Illumina sample barcodes. The Illumina HiSeq platform was used with custom primers to sequence TCR alpha and beta cDNA libraries. The authors' pipeline ran thus. Unique molecular identifiers were extracted from raw reads with MiGEC, and CDR3 positions were determined with MiXCR. Recombination models were inferred per individual with the repgenHMM and IGoR tools using an EM algorithm. The tcR package in R was used for shared clonotype analysis, with sharing normalized by the product of cloneset sizes. To study raw recombination free of thymic and clonal selection effects, out-of-frame nonproductive sequences were analyzed. TCRdb reanalyzed the raw reads on its own, using fastp at Q25 for trimming and MiXCR for clone calling, and kept in-frame beta chains. Every entry covers one CDR3 protein and lists the most common genes and DNA from its rows. TCRdb, not the authors, supplied the V and J calls. This sample holds some 1,600,000 distinct CDR3 sequences; under 35% were observed only once. The top ten hold around 0.25% of the sample.

What the study reported, not specific to this receptor: Conclusions relied on cross-sectional statistical analysis, since the same donors could not be followed over many years. Out-of-frame TCR alpha sharing in monozygotic twins was systematically underestimated by recombination models, whereas sharing between unrelated individuals was in agreement with the recombination models. Invariant T cells such as MAIT and iNKT could partly confound zero-insertion analyses, though diverse VJ usage argued against this for most clonotypes. Compared with coincidental sharing between unrelated individuals, out-of-frame TCR alpha sequences shared between twins had an excess of sequences with low generation probability. In beta out-of-frame sequences, excess twin sharing was weaker, because having fewer shared sequences lowered the signal-to-noise ratio. Abundant cord blood beta clonotypes had fewer insertions, young adult naive repertoires showed a similar but weaker trend, and memory repertoires showed no such trend.

The V gene is TRBV20-1 and the J gene is TRBJ2-3; no D gene call is confident. The origin of this receptor is a newborn girl in good health. The sample comprised cord blood. The CDR3 here reads CSARPPPRIAFLDTQYF. The sequence in DNA is TGCAGTGCTAGACCTCCTCCGAGAATCGCCTTTTTAGATACGCAGTATTTT.